This T cell receptor beta chain was captured by sequencing in a study of T cell responses to AZD1222 COVID-19 vaccine (TCRdb year 2021). About the study as a whole: A total of 230 or so trial participants underwent TCR sequencing, of whom 200 to 220 received two doses of AZD1222 and about 25 received two doses of the MenACWY control vaccine. Trial participants were enrolled into age subgroups of 18-55, 56-69 and 70-plus years, which contained approximately 150, 28 and 58 TCR-sequenced participants, respectively.

On the study overall, not on this receptor specifically: Because no samples from the day 14 peak response were available, repertoires could be characterized only after the peak T cell response. The vaccine-associated CD4 TCRs covered the entire spike protein, and the dominant responses fell in regions 160-218 and 743-854. Participants were mostly white British, with more females than males. The authors suggested clonal diversity may have been underestimated. After two AZD1222 doses, spike-specific TCR breadth and depth were significantly higher than at day 0 and than in MenACWY recipients. Reportedly, close to half of the unique spike-specific TCRs recognized epitopes lying outside the regions that are mutated in the B.1.351 and B.1.1.7 variants. In the small 56-69-year group, the increase in depth fell short of significance, most likely because of low power. Conclusions about previously exposed vaccinees were limited because only five to seven AZD1222 recipients were SARS-CoV-2 seropositive at baseline.

The CDR3 regions of human TCRbeta chains were subjected to immunosequencing. On the authors' methods: TCRs in the repertoires were matched against a reference library of SARS-CoV-2-specific TCRs that had been generated with the MIRA antigen-specificity platform. Breadth was defined as the fraction of unique TCRs that were SARS-CoV-2-associated, and depth was defined as the fraction of total T cells that were SARS-CoV-2-associated. Using the MIRA data, each spike-specific TCR was mapped to the spike region that the TCR reacts to and placed in a CD4 or CD8 class. Log10-transformed breadth and depth values were compared by one-way ANOVA with Sidak's multiple comparisons tests. TCRdb carries this immuneACCESS record with in-frame sequences only. Its versions omit some clonotypes, under half of them owing to an unresolved V gene in the studies checked, with the rest unexplained. V and J calls and clone size are copied from that table; D and trimming were computed from the DNA. The sample table lists about 75,000 clones, approximately 89% of them with a count of one. The ten largest clones add up to approximately 9.1% of the sample.

Concerning this clone: No antigen is known for it. No much larger clone is present one base from it, and per-base qualities are unavailable.

Sample time point, as interpreted from the label and publication: about 28 days (+/-7) after the second vaccine dose. In light of the paper, this sample's treatment or condition label describes: meningococcal conjugate vaccine given as trial control. Samples from vaccinated people were obtained from the UK trials COV001 and COV002, which included a single-blind randomized controlled phase 2/3 trial of AZD1222 (ChAdOx1 nCoV-19) in healthy adults. For TCRbeta chain sequencing, PBMC samples were collected from trial participants at day 0 and at day 28 after the second dose. The junction carries 21 bases between V and J, which are trimmed by 3 bases and 7 bases respectively. The CDR3 sequence holds 17 residues, the cysteine and phenylalanine included. Kept here is only the CDR3 DNA, which spans 51 bases and is read in frame from base 1. CDR1 is given as MNHEY and CDR2 as SVGEGT, both from the germline V gene.

This specimen was peripheral blood, taken 28 days after the second dose of the MenACWY control vaccine. This chain joins TRBV6-2 or TRBV6-3 to TRBJ2-2; TRBD2 is possibly the D segment (7 matching bases). This clonotype was sampled from an adult who received the MenACWY meningococcal vaccine as a control. The CDR3 protein is CASSYPGGGVEGGELFF. The nucleotides read TGTGCCAGCAGTTATCCCGGCGGGGGCGTCGAGGGCGGGGAGCTGTTTTTT.